Listed below are T cell receptor beta chains from one sample, sequenced in a study of blood T cell repertoires in COVID-19. The table came from immunoSEQ multiplex PCR; TCRdb's copy has only in-frame clones and leaves some out. The data contain 310,000 or so clones, 87% of them seen just once; the ten biggest clones take up about 8.9%. The sample taken for sequencing was PBMCs or T cells enriched from blood (not recorded which). Receptor source: a woman aged 18 to 35 who had recovered from COVID-19. CDR3s include the opening cysteine and the closing phenylalanine or tryptophan. The D gene is left open where the match is weak. Clone size is not always given. Where it is, it says once, few, many or a class for expanded clones.

d_call: .; clone_size: few; cdr3_length: 15; v_call: TRBV19; j_call: TRBJ2-6; cdr3_nt: TGTGCCAGTAGTAACGACAACTCTGGGGCCAACGTCCTGACTTTC; cdr3_aa: CASSNDNSGANVLTF
d_call: .; clone_size: .; cdr3_length: 12; v_call: TRBV7-9; j_call: TRBJ1-1; cdr3_nt: TGTGCCTGTGGACAGACCAACACTGAAGCTTTCTTT; cdr3_aa: CACGQTNTEAFF
d_call: .; clone_size: .; cdr3_length: 15; v_call: TRBV2; j_call: TRBJ1-6; cdr3_nt: TGTGCCAGCAGTGAACAGGGTCAGCTTAATTCACCCCTCCACTTT; cdr3_aa: CASSEQGQLNSPLHF
d_call: .; clone_size: .; cdr3_length: 16; v_call: TRBV7-8; j_call: TRBJ1-6; cdr3_nt: TGTGCCAGCAGCCAATTCTCGGGACTCCTTAATTCACCCCTCCACTTT; cdr3_aa: CASSQFSGLLNSPLHF
d_call: .; clone_size: .; cdr3_length: 15; v_call: TRBV5-5; j_call: TRBJ2-7; cdr3_nt: TGTGCCAGCAGCTTTGTGTTACGGGGAAAGTACGAGCAGTACTTC; cdr3_aa: CASSFVLRGKYEQYF
d_call: .; clone_size: .; cdr3_length: 13; v_call: TRBV30; j_call: TRBJ1-2; cdr3_nt: TGTGCCTGGAACAGCCGCCAGGCGAGTGGCTACACCTTC; cdr3_aa: CAWNSRQASGYTF
d_call: .; clone_size: .; cdr3_length: 15; v_call: TRBV5-1; j_call: TRBJ1-3; cdr3_nt: TGCGCCAGCAGCTTGAACACAGGTAGTGGAAACACCATATATTTT; cdr3_aa: CASSLNTGSGNTIYF
d_call: TRBD1; clone_size: .; cdr3_length: 15; v_call: TRBV27; j_call: TRBJ1-1; cdr3_nt: TGTGCCAGCAGTGACAGGGGGCCCTCGAACACTGAAGCTTTCTTT; cdr3_aa: CASSDRGPSNTEAFF
d_call: TRBD2; clone_size: few; cdr3_length: 19; v_call: TRBV12-5; j_call: TRBJ2-2; cdr3_nt: TGTGCTAGTGGTTTGGCCCCGATAGGCCTAGCGGGTAACACCGGGGAGCTGTTTTTT; cdr3_aa: CASGLAPIGLAGNTGELFF
d_call: TRBD1; clone_size: .; cdr3_length: 14; v_call: TRBV11-1; j_call: TRBJ1-4; cdr3_nt: TGTGCCAGCAGCGGCCGGGACAGGGCTGAAAAACTGTTTTTT; cdr3_aa: CASSGRDRAEKLFF
d_call: .; clone_size: .; cdr3_length: 12; v_call: TRBV28; j_call: TRBJ1-1; cdr3_nt: TGTGCCAGCAGCCGCGCCAACACTGAAGCTTTCTTT; cdr3_aa: CASSRANTEAFF
d_call: .; clone_size: .; cdr3_length: 14; v_call: TRBV19; j_call: TRBJ2-3; cdr3_nt: TGTGCCAGTAGTAAAACCTCCCGGGCAGATACGCAGTATTTT; cdr3_aa: CASSKTSRADTQYF
d_call: .; clone_size: .; cdr3_length: 11; v_call: TRBV6-5; j_call: TRBJ2-7; cdr3_nt: TGTGCCAGCAGCCGGGGAGACGAGCAGTACTTC; cdr3_aa: CASSRGDEQYF
d_call: TRBD2; clone_size: .; cdr3_length: 15; v_call: TRBV11-2; j_call: TRBJ2-4; cdr3_nt: TGTGCCAGCAGCTTAGAACGCGGGGGGGGTTACATTCAGTACTTC; cdr3_aa: CASSLERGGGYIQYF
d_call: TRBD2; clone_size: .; cdr3_length: 16; v_call: TRBV11-3; j_call: TRBJ2-3; cdr3_nt: TGTGCCAGCAGCACCGGAACTAGCGGGAGAACAGATACGCAGTATTTT; cdr3_aa: CASSTGTSGRTDTQYF
d_call: TRBD1; clone_size: .; cdr3_length: 15; v_call: TRBV3-1/TRBV3-2; j_call: TRBJ2-5; cdr3_nt: TGTGCCAGCAGCCAAGGGACAGGGGGCCAAGAGACCCAGTACTTC; cdr3_aa: CASSQGTGGQETQYF
d_call: TRBD1; clone_size: .; cdr3_length: 15; v_call: TRBV7-9; j_call: TRBJ2-7; cdr3_nt: TGTGCCAGCAGCAGCCGGGGACAGGGAAGCTACGAGCAGTACTTC; cdr3_aa: CASSSRGQGSYEQYF
d_call: TRBD2; clone_size: once; cdr3_length: 14; v_call: TRBV19; j_call: TRBJ2-1; cdr3_nt: TGTGCCAGTAGTCCCTCCGGGGCTAGCGGGAAAGAGTTCTTC; cdr3_aa: CASSPSGASGKEFF
d_call: .; clone_size: .; cdr3_length: 13; v_call: TRBV6-1; j_call: TRBJ2-5; cdr3_nt: TGTGCCAGCAGTGAAGGCATTCGGGAGACCCAGTACTTC; cdr3_aa: CASSEGIRETQYF
d_call: .; clone_size: .; cdr3_length: 13; v_call: TRBV7-9; j_call: TRBJ2-7; cdr3_nt: TGTGCCAGCAGCTTAGCGTCCCAGGACGAGCAGTACTTC; cdr3_aa: CASSLASQDEQYF
d_call: TRBD2; clone_size: .; cdr3_length: 13; v_call: TRBV28; j_call: TRBJ2-5; cdr3_nt: TGTGCCAGCAGTTTATCCGGGAGGGAGACCCAGTACTTC; cdr3_aa: CASSLSGRETQYF
d_call: .; clone_size: .; cdr3_length: 12; v_call: TRBV20-1; j_call: TRBJ1-6; cdr3_nt: TGCAGTGCTAGTGGTACTTCTTCACCCCTCCACTTT; cdr3_aa: CSASGTSSPLHF
d_call: TRBD1; clone_size: once; cdr3_length: 15; v_call: TRBV12-5; j_call: TRBJ1-1; cdr3_nt: TGTGCTAGTGGTTTGGTAAGGACAGGGATTACTGAAGCTTTCTTT; cdr3_aa: CASGLVRTGITEAFF
d_call: TRBD1; clone_size: .; cdr3_length: 16; v_call: TRBV19; j_call: TRBJ1-1; cdr3_nt: TGTGCCAGTAGTATAGTGGCAGGGGGCTGGGACACTGAAGCTTTCTTT; cdr3_aa: CASSIVAGGWDTEAFF
d_call: TRBD2; clone_size: few; cdr3_length: 12; v_call: TRBV6-5; j_call: TRBJ2-1; cdr3_nt: TGTGCCAGCAGGATGTGGCGGGGGACGGAGTTCTTC; cdr3_aa: CASRMWRGTEFF
d_call: .; clone_size: .; cdr3_length: 16; v_call: TRBV6-5; j_call: TRBJ2-7; cdr3_nt: TGTGCCAGCAGTTACAGAATCTCAGGGTGGGTCCACGAGCAGTACTTC; cdr3_aa: CASSYRISGWVHEQYF
d_call: .; clone_size: .; cdr3_length: 16; v_call: TRBV7-2; j_call: TRBJ1-3; cdr3_nt: TGTGCCAGCACCCTATTACAGGGCTATACTGGAAACACCATATATTTT; cdr3_aa: CASTLLQGYTGNTIYF
d_call: TRBD1; clone_size: .; cdr3_length: 15; v_call: TRBV6-5; j_call: TRBJ1-2; cdr3_nt: TGTGCCAGCAGTTTGACCGGGACAGGGGACTATGGCTACACCTTC; cdr3_aa: CASSLTGTGDYGYTF
d_call: TRBD1; clone_size: .; cdr3_length: 14; v_call: TRBV6-2/TRBV6-3; j_call: TRBJ1-2; cdr3_nt: TGTGCCAGCAGTAGGACAGGGGATTTCTATGGCTACACCTTC; cdr3_aa: CASSRTGDFYGYTF
d_call: TRBD1; clone_size: .; cdr3_length: 17; v_call: TRBV4-3; j_call: TRBJ1-4; cdr3_nt: TGCGCCAGCAGCCAAGACATCCTAGGGGGCTCTAATGAAAAACTGTTTTTT; cdr3_aa: CASSQDILGGSNEKLFF